Reported below is one T cell receptor beta chain. Its antigen is currently unknown. In total, each donor contributed a single heparinised blood draw that averaged around 100 mL. This sample stems from a study of beta chain features in type 1 diabetes. General study findings and limits: Shortening of TCRB CDR3s, moderate but significant, appeared in all four CD4+ subsets of Type 1 diabetes patients.

Expressed TCRB transcripts were sequenced, since all the RNA that had been isolated was reverse transcribed. Only in-frame clones appear in the TCRdb table, and some are missing; sequencing was by immunoSEQ multiplex PCR. The table lists 600,000 to 700,000 clones, roughly 12% of them singletons, with 0.095% to 0.15% in the top ten. The sequence came from a man aged 25 to 40 with type 1 diabetes. Input material: naive CD4+ T cells from blood.

The CDR3 sequence is CASSARGGVANEQYF. The DNA of the CDR3 is TGTGCCAGCAGTGCGCGAGGGGGCGTCGCGAACGAGCAGTACTTC. The chain recombines TRBV27 with TRBJ2-7, with 7 positions matching TRBD1. Germline V gene sequence: CDR1 MNHEY, CDR2 SMNVEV (reference sequence). The V segment lost 5 bases and the J segment 5 bases; nucleotides outside the gene matches: 12. CDR3 length equals 15 residues.